A selection of T cell receptor beta chains follows, all from one sample in a study of T cell repertoires in cytomegalovirus infection. TCRdb re-called the reads through MiXCR, storing one row per CDR3 protein. Seen here are 200,000 to 300,000 distinct CDR3 sequences, approximately 9.1% observed once, and the top ten hold about 16%. The specimen sequenced was PBMCs. The receptor set was obtained from a human donor in good health (CMV status not recorded). Some clones in this sample may be carry-over from other donors' samples. The CDR3 runs from the conserved cysteine through the conserved F or W. The order of the fields is V gene, clone size, D gene, J gene, CDR3 DNA, CDR3 protein. A D gene is named only where the DNA matches it firmly. The size of a clone is reported for some rows only, either as once, few or many, or as a class for expanded clones.

>TRBV28|many|.|TRBJ1-1
TGTGCCAGCAGTTTGGAACAGGGGAACACTGAAGCTTTCTTT
CASSLEQGNTEAFF
>TRBV7-2|many|TRBD2|TRBJ2-5
TGTGCCAGCAGCTTAGTAGCGGGGGACCCCGTGGAGACCCAGTACTTC
CASSLVAGDPVETQYF
>TRBV4-3|many|TRBD2|TRBJ2-3
TGCGCCAGCAGCCACTTACTAGCGGGGGGCACAGATACGCAGTATTTT
CASSHLLAGGTDTQYF
>TRBV4-3|.|.|TRBJ1-4
TGCGCCAGCAGTCTTAGCCAGTTAACTAATGAAAAACTGTTTTTT
CASSLSQLTNEKLFF
>TRBV19|.|TRBD1|TRBJ2-1
TGTGCCAGTCGCCCCCTTAAGGGACAGGGCTACAATGAGCAGTTCTTC
CASRPLKGQGYNEQFF
>TRBV3-1|many|.|TRBJ1-2
TGTGCCAGCAGCTGGACGGGGGAGGGCTACACCTTC
CASSWTGEGYTF
>TRBV12-3/TRBV12-4|.|.|TRBJ1-5
TGTGCCAGCAGTTCCCTGGGTCAGCCCCAGCATTTT
CASSSLGQPQHF
>TRBV7-9|many|TRBD1|TRBJ2-3
TGTGCCAGCAGAGATTGGGGACAGGCCCCTCTAGCAGATACGCAGTATTTT
CASRDWGQAPLADTQYF
>TRBV7-9|many|TRBD1|TRBJ1-2
TGTGCCAGCAGCTTACAGGGGGACAGCCCTTCCTATGGCTACACCTTC
CASSLQGDSPSYGYTF
>TRBV11-2|many|.|TRBJ1-5
TGTGCCAGCAGCTTAAGGGGGGGGCAGAATCAGCCCCAGCATTTT
CASSLRGGQNQPQHF
>TRBV6-5|many|.|TRBJ1-2
TGTGCCAGCAGTTACTCAAGTATCTTAGGCTACACCTTC
CASSYSSILGYTF
>TRBV18|.|.|TRBJ2-3
TGTGCCAGCTCACCCAGGAGGGGGGCGCGAGATACGCAGTATTTT
CASSPRRGARDTQYF
>TRBV28|many|.|TRBJ2-7
TGTGCCAGCAGAACCGACACCGACCCCTCCTACGAGCAGTACTTC
CASRTDTDPSYEQYF
>TRBV13|many|TRBD2|TRBJ2-7
TGTGCCAGCAGCCAGCACCGATTCCCTGTAGCGGGAGACTACGAGCAGTACTTC
CASSQHRFPVAGDYEQYF
>TRBV7-6|many|.|TRBJ2-3
TGTGCCAGCAGCGCCTGGCGAGATACGCAGTATTTT
CASSAWRDTQYF
>TRBV7-2|many|TRBD1|TRBJ1-6
TGTGCCAGCAGCGCCGGCTTAGGACAGGGTAATTCACCCCTCCACTTT
CASSAGLGQGNSPLHF
>TRBV7-2|many|.|TRBJ1-2
TGTGCCAGCAGCTTAGCCAGGGACTATGGCTACACCTTC
CASSLARDYGYTF
>TRBV7-2|many|.|TRBJ1-2
TGTGCCAGCAGCCCTGGGGGGCAGACATATGGCTACACCTTC
CASSPGGQTYGYTF
>TRBV28|many|.|TRBJ1-1
TGTGCCAGCAGTTTATCCGGGGGCAAAGCTTTCTTT
CASSLSGGKAFF
>TRBV7-2|many|.|TRBJ2-7
TGTGCCAGCAGCTTAGGGCGGGCGACATACGAGCAGTACTTC
CASSLGRATYEQYF
>TRBV7-2|many|.|TRBJ2-2
TGTGCCAGCAGCTTACAGGGGCCATACACCGGGGAGCTGTTTTTT
CASSLQGPYTGELFF
>TRBV5-1|.|.|TRBJ1-1
TGCGCCAGCAGCTTGGCGGGGACCCTGGGAACTGAAGCTTTCTTT
CASSLAGTLGTEAFF
>TRBV7-2|many|.|TRBJ1-3
TGTGCCAGCAGCTTCGAGGGAAGAGGAAACACCATATATTTT
CASSFEGRGNTIYF
>TRBV20-1|few|TRBD1|TRBJ2-7
TGCAGTGCAACCCCCGGGACAGATATCGTCGAGCAGTACTTC
CSATPGTDIVEQYF
>TRBV11-2|many|TRBD2|TRBJ2-3
TGTGCCAGCAGCGCTGGCGGGGGGGTTACGCAGTATTTT
CASSAGGGVTQYF
>TRBV7-6|many|.|TRBJ1-1
TGTGCCAGCAGCTTAGCAGGGGTGGCTGAAGCTTTCTTT
CASSLAGVAEAFF
>TRBV29-1|.|.|TRBJ2-2
TGCAGCGCGGGGGCGGCGAACACCGGGGAGCTGTTTTTT
CSAGAANTGELFF
>TRBV12-3/TRBV12-4|few|TRBD1|TRBJ1-2
TGTGCCAGCAGTAGCACAGGGGGCGCCTACTATGGCTACACCTTC
CASSSTGGAYYGYTF
>TRBV6-2/TRBV6-3|.|TRBD2|TRBJ2-3
TGTGCCAGCAGTCAGACTAGCGGGGGTAGCACAGATACGCAGTATTTT
CASSQTSGGSTDTQYF
>TRBV7-9|many|.|TRBJ2-1
TGTGCCAGCAGCTTTTCTGATAGTGAGCAGTTCTTC
CASSFSDSEQFF
>TRBV6-2/TRBV6-3|many|.|TRBJ2-1
TGTGCCAGCAGTTCGCAAACCCGGGTTATCCATGGCATCAATGAGCAGTTCTTC
CASSSQTRVIHGINEQFF
>TRBV7-9|.|.|TRBJ2-5
TGTGCCAGCACCCGCGGAGAGACCCAGTACTTC
CASTRGETQYF
>TRBV6-1|many|TRBD2|TRBJ2-1
TGTGCCAGCGGGGGGAGGGTTGGAGTGTTCGACAATGAGCAGTTCTTC
CASGGRVGVFDNEQFF
>TRBV19|.|TRBD1|TRBJ2-5
TGTGCCAGTAAGGGACAGGGGCTCCAAGAGACCCAGTACTTC
CASKGQGLQETQYF
>TRBV14|many|.|TRBJ1-1
TGTGCCAGCAGCCAATTAATGGGACGGAAGAACACTGAAGCTTTCTTT
CASSQLMGRKNTEAFF
>TRBV18|many|.|TRBJ1-5
TGTGCCAGCTCACCGGAAGGGCCGTATAGCAATCAGCCCCAGCATTTT
CASSPEGPYSNQPQHF
>TRBV7-8|many|TRBD1|TRBJ2-7
TGTGCCAGCAGCCCAGTCACCGGGACAGTAAGGTACGAGCAGTACTTC
CASSPVTGTVRYEQYF
>TRBV28|.|.|TRBJ2-4
TGTGCCAGGAACCCGGCTTTCCTAGCCAAAAACATTCAGTACTTC
CARNPAFLAKNIQYF
>TRBV28|few|.|TRBJ1-2
TGTGCCAGCAGATTGACAGGCAACCATGGCTACACCTTC
CASRLTGNHGYTF
>TRBV7-2|many|.|TRBJ1-5
TGTGCCAGCAGCTTAGGGGGTGGGGTCAATCAGCCCCAGCATTTT
CASSLGGGVNQPQHF
>TRBV10-3|.|.|TRBJ2-7
TGTGCCATCAGTGAGTCGGGAGGGACAGTGACCTACGAGCAGTACTTC
CAISESGGTVTYEQYF
>TRBV5-6|many|.|TRBJ2-7
TGTGCCAGCAGCTTGGACCCCCAGGCCTACGAGCAGTACTTC
CASSLDPQAYEQYF
>TRBV24-1|.|.|TRBJ2-1
TGTGCCACCAGTGATGCTGGACAGAGGTTCTTC
CATSDAGQRFF
>TRBV5-1|few|.|TRBJ2-2
TGCGCCAGCAGCTTGGAAGGTTACCCGAACACCGGGGAGCTGTTTTTT
CASSLEGYPNTGELFF
>TRBV7-2|many|.|TRBJ1-4
TGTGCCAGCAGCCCCGGGACATACGAAAAACTGTTTTTT
CASSPGTYEKLFF
>TRBV28|.|TRBD2|TRBJ2-5
TGTGCCAGCAGTCCCCTTAGCGGGGGGGCCTGGAAGACCCAGTACTTC
CASSPLSGGAWKTQYF
>TRBV19|many|TRBD2|TRBJ2-2
TGTGCCAGTAGTATTCCGCCTAGCGGGATGAACACCGGGGAGCTGTTTTTT
CASSIPPSGMNTGELFF
>TRBV4-1|many|.|TRBJ1-2
TGCGCCAGCAGCCAAGAGGTAGATGTGGTCTTCTATGGCTACACCTTC
CASSQEVDVVFYGYTF
>TRBV15|.|.|TRBJ1-5
TGTGCCACCAGCAGAGTGGGGGAAGGCAATCAGCCCCAGCATTTT
CATSRVGEGNQPQHF
>TRBV18|many|.|TRBJ1-5
TGTGCCAGCTCACCATCAGATCAGCCCCAGCATTTT
CASSPSDQPQHF
>TRBV10-3|many|TRBD2|TRBJ2-6
TGTGCCATCAGTGAGAGGGAGGGACTGCGTGGGGCCAACGTCCTGACTTTC
CAISEREGLRGANVLTF
>TRBV7-8|many|TRBD1|TRBJ1-5
TGTGCCAGCAGCTACCGGGACAGGGGGTTTCAGCCCCAGCATTTT
CASSYRDRGFQPQHF
>TRBV7-2|many|.|TRBJ2-7
TGTGCCAGCAGTCAACTCGGGCACTCCTACGAGCAGTACTTC
CASSQLGHSYEQYF
>TRBV28|few|.|TRBJ1-5
TGTGCCAGCAGTTTTAAAGGAGGGTGGAATCAGCCCCAGCATTTT
CASSFKGGWNQPQHF
>TRBV12-3/TRBV12-4|many|.|TRBJ1-1
TGTGCCAGCAGCCCCCCGGGCAGTAACACTGAAGCTTTCTTT
CASSPPGSNTEAFF